This TCR beta chain originates from a study of response to subunit inactivated influenza vaccine. CDR1 and CDR2 from the germline V gene are MGHDK and SYGVNS. Trimming shortened V by 2 bases and J by 1 base, and 11 bases separated the two germline ends. There are 15 residues in the CDR3. This clonotype was detected only a few times. Its cognate antigen is unknown. Points from the study as a whole: Seasonal influenza vaccination, on each occasion, was suggested by the authors to recruit few new T cells.

TCRdb independently ran MiXCR on the RT-PCR reads; one entry per CDR3 protein. The sample carries about 160,000 distinct CDR3 sequences, under 13% recorded once. This rearrangement joins TRBV25-1 to TRBJ1-1; possibly TRBD1 for D (5 bases). This clonotype was obtained from a man over 45 who received an inactivated influenza vaccine. Sequenced here: non-naive T cells sorted from PBMCs, sampled roughly 47 days after vaccination. This CDR3 reads CASSEVGPQNTEAFF. The CDR3, as DNA: TGTGCCAGCAGTGAAGTGGGACCGCAGAACACTGAAGCTTTCTTT.